These 25 T cell receptor beta chains share one sample of origin, sequenced in a study of blood T cell repertoires in COVID-19. Generated by immunoSEQ multiplex PCR, the TCRdb table keeps only in-frame clones and is missing some. The data show 130,000 to 150,000 clones, 88% seen once. Sequencing input: peripheral blood. These TCRs come from a human donor in a cohort sampled during active COVID-19.

The chain links TRBV19 to TRBJ1-2; TRBD1 agrees at 9 bases. V gave up 5 bases and J gave up 5 bases; unmatched junction bases: 9. Germline V CDR1 and CDR2: LNHDA, SQIVND (reference sequence). This CDR3 region has 15 residues. The DNA of the CDR3 is TGTGCCAGTAGTCCTAGCCGGGACAGGGCGTATGGCTACACCTTC. Its protein product is CASSPSRDRAYGYTF.

The rearrangement joins TRBV11-3 to TRBJ2-3; weak D call: TRBD2 (6 bases). Germline V gene lookup returns CDR1 SGHNT and CDR2 YENEEA. V lost 3 bases and J 5 bases, leaving 12 bases between the germline ends. There are 14 residues in the CDR3. Here the CDR3 reads CASSFGGEKDTQYF. CDR3 nucleotide sequence: TGTGCCAGCAGCTTCGGGGGTGAGAAAGATACGCAGTATTTT.

CDR3 DNA sequence: TGTGCCAGCAGCCCCGCCGCACAGGGTTCTTACGAGCAGTACTTC. Encoded protein: CASSPAAQGSYEQYF. The V gene is TRBV13, the J gene TRBJ2-7, with a tentative D call TRBD1 (6 bases). The V and J ends lost 5 bases and 4 bases respectively, with 18 bases between them. CDR1 is PRHDT, CDR2 FYEKMQ, per germline (reference sequence). CDR3 length: 15 amino acids.

The CDR3 coding sequence is TGTGCCAGCAGCACGGTAAATAGAGAGACCCAGTACTTC. Its translation: CASSTVNRETQYF. The chain has TRBV3-1 (or the pseudogene TRBV3-2) and TRBJ2-5; D uncertain. The CDR3 loop spans 13 amino acids. Trimming stripped 5 bases from V and 4 bases from J, with 11 bases between. Germline V lookup: CDR1 LGHDT, CDR2 YNNKEL (reference sequence).

The genes are TRBV18 and TRBJ1-2, with 9 bases matching TRBD1. The J segment lost 7 bases and the V segment lost 0 bases, leaving 9 bases of the junction unmatched. From germline, CDR1 is KGHSH and CDR2 LQKENI. The CDR3 runs to 16 residues. CDR3 nucleotides: TGTGCCAGCTCACCACCGGTAACAGGGGGCATCGGTGGCTACACCTTC. The encoded protein is CASSPPVTGGIGGYTF.

This chain links TRBV15 with TRBJ2-5; 12 positions match TRBD2. Germline V gene sequence: CDR1 LNHNV, CDR2 YYDKDF (reference sequence). With V trimmed by 1 base and J by 7 bases, 10 bases remained unmatched. The CDR3 covers 17 residues. CDR3 in DNA: TGTGCCACCAGCAGAGCGGGGCTAGCGGGGGGGGCAGGGACCCAGTACTTC. Amino acids: CATSRAGLAGGAGTQYF. The whole variable domain, filled in from reference TRBV15 and TRBJ2-5, reads DAMVIQNPRYQVTQFGKPVTLSCSQTLNHNVMYWYQQKSSQAPKLLFHYYDKDFNNEADTPDNFQSRRPNTSFCFLDIRSPGLGDTAMYLCATSRAGLAGGAGTQYFGPGTRLLVL.

The genes are TRBV24-1 and TRBJ2-7, with 9 bases fitting TRBD2. This CDR3 comprises 13 residues. Germline assignment: CDR1 KGHDR and CDR2 SFDVKD. Trimming took 6 bases from V and 6 from J; bases not matched to a gene: 5. CDR3 nucleotides: TGTGCCACCAGTCGGGCTAGCGGGATCGAGCAGTACTTC. Its translation is CATSRASGIEQYF.

This rearrangement joins TRBV4-1 to TRBJ1-2; D gene uncertain. The germline CDR1 and CDR2 sequences are MGHRA and YSYEKL. V lost 0 bases, J lost 4 bases, and 9 bases lay in between. The CDR3 is 14 amino acids. The CDR3 loop is CASSQDGSLYGYTF. The DNA for the CDR3 is TGCGCCAGCAGCCAAGACGGGAGCCTCTATGGCTACACCTTC.

J is TRBJ1-6 and V is TRBV30, with a weak D call TRBD1 (5 bases). The CDR3 loop spans 13 amino acids. Trimming took 0 bases from V and 8 from J, leaving 8 bases between them. CDR1 GTSNPN and CDR2 SVGIG come from the germline V gene (reference sequence). The CDR3: CAWSVQEDSPLHF. The DNA of the CDR3 is TGTGCCTGGAGTGTACAGGAAGATTCACCCCTCCACTTT.

J is TRBJ1-3 and V is TRBV9; D not certain. CDR1 and CDR2 from the germline V gene are SGDLS and YYNGEE. The CDR3 loop spans 13 amino acids. Between the trimmed V and J ends, which lost 1 base and 3 bases, there was a span of 5 bases. In DNA, the CDR3 is TGTGCCAGCAGCGTAACAAATGGAAACACCATATATTTT. This codes for CASSVTNGNTIYF. The variable domain in full, with the rest retrieved from reference TRBV9 and TRBJ1-3, is DSGVTQTPKHLITATGQRVTLRCSPRSGDLSVYWYQQSLDQGLQFLIQYYNGEERAKGNILERFSAQQFPDLHSELNLSSLELGDSALYFCASSVTNGNTIYFGEGSWLTVV.

The V gene is TRBV3-1 (or the pseudogene TRBV3-2), the J gene TRBJ2-5; 9 positions agree with TRBD1. Trimming took 0 bases from V and 5 from J; bases not matched to a gene: 7. This CDR3 comprises 16 residues. Germline CDR1 and CDR2: LGHDT and YNNKEL (reference sequence). CDR3 amino acids: CASSQEIPGQGETQYF. CDR3 nucleotide sequence: TGTGCCAGCAGCCAAGAAATCCCCGGACAGGGGGAGACCCAGTACTTC.

The chain is built from TRBV11-2 and TRBJ2-7, with D possibly TRBD1 on 6 matching bases. Germline CDR1 and CDR2: SGHAT and FQNNGV. The V end was cut by 0 bases, the J end by 5 bases, with 14 bases between. The CDR3 covers 15 residues. For the CDR3, the DNA is TGTGCCAGCAGCTTAGATCCTGGGACATATAACGAGCAGTACTTC. Encoded protein: CASSLDPGTYNEQYF.

This rearrangement joins TRBV7-2 to TRBJ2-1; TRBD1 matches at 10 bases. This CDR3 region has 16 residues. Germline CDR1 reads SGHTA; CDR2 reads FQGNSA. J was trimmed by 9 bases and V by 0 bases; bases with no gene match: 8. The CDR3, as DNA: TGTGCCAGCAGCTTAGCCGGGACAGGGGCTCTTGGTGAGCAGTTCTTC. Translating gives CASSLAGTGALGEQFF.

The rearrangement uses TRBV6-6 and TRBJ2-2; 8 nucleotides match TRBD1. CDR1 is MNHNY, CDR2 SVGAGI, per germline (reference sequence). The CDR3 loop spans 15 amino acids. The junction had 7 bases not matched to a gene; V was cut back by 6 bases and J by 4 bases. For the CDR3, the DNA is TGTGCCAGCAGCCTTACAGGGGGTCGCACCGGGGAGCTGTTTTTT. This gives the protein CASSLTGGRTGELFF.

V is TRBV4-3 and J is TRBJ2-7; no reliable D call. The germline V gene encodes CDR1 LGHNA and CDR2 YSLEER. The germline V and J ends were trimmed by 0 bases and 6 bases, with 9 bases remaining between them. There are 13 residues in the CDR3. The CDR3 spells CASSQETFREQYF. The CDR3 DNA reads TGCGCCAGCAGCCAAGAGACTTTTCGCGAGCAGTACTTC.

The chain links TRBV19 to TRBJ1-2; D is ambiguous. Trimming cost V 7 bases and J 6 bases, with 18 bases left between them. The CDR3 length is 14 residues. The germline CDR1 and CDR2 sequences are LNHDA and SQIVND (reference sequence). CDR3 DNA sequence: TGTGCCAGTAAAAGGTCGGCAGGAAGAAATGGCTACACCTTC. Encoded protein: CASKRSAGRNGYTF.

Concerning this clone itself: One end of the junction fails to match germline, which may point to a read error. J is TRBJ2-1 and V is TRBV10-2; 11 bases agree with TRBD2. CDR1 and CDR2 (germline): WSHSY, SAAADI. The CDR3 has 13 residues. The DNA for the CDR3 is TGCGCTAGCACTAGCGGGGGTTACAATGAGCAGTTCTTC. Translation gives CASTSGGYNEQFF.

J is TRBJ2-7 and V is TRBV5-1, with D perhaps matching TRBD2 (6 bases). The V gene lost 2 bases and the J gene lost 2 bases, with 11 bases spanning the gap. CDR1 and CDR2 from the germline V gene are SGHRS and YFSETQ. The CDR3 extends over 14 amino acids. DNA for the CDR3: TGCGCCAGCAGCTTCCAGGGAGGAACCTACGAGCAGTACTTC. Translation: CASSFQGGTYEQYF.

This chain joins TRBV28 and TRBJ2-5, with TRBD2 as a possible D gene (5 bases). Germline V CDR1 and CDR2: MDHEN, SYDVKM. The V end was cut by 6 bases, the J end by 5 bases, with 7 bases between. There are 11 residues in the CDR3. The CDR3 DNA sequence: TGTGCCAGCAGGGAGGTCGAGACCCAGTACTTC. This encodes CASREVETQYF.

This clone showed up just a few times. The V call is TRBV6-2 or TRBV6-3, the J call TRBJ1-5; D unclear. The ends were cut back, 2 bases at V and 6 bases at J, with 14 bases in the middle. Germline lookup yields CDR1 MNHEY and CDR2 SVGEGT. The CDR3 has 15 amino acids. The CDR3 bases are TGTGCCAGCAGTTACGGGGAAGGGAGAAGTCAGCCCCAGCATTTT. It specifies CASSYGEGRSQPQHF.

V usage is TRBV24-1 and J usage is TRBJ2-1, with 9 bases matching TRBD2. Germline-derived CDR1 and CDR2 are KGHDR and SFDVKD. This CDR3 has 16 residues. With V trimmed by 0 bases and J by 4 bases, 3 bases remained unmatched. CDR3 residues: CATSDLQRGDYNEQFF. CDR3 bases: TGTGCCACCAGTGATTTGCAGCGGGGGGATTACAATGAGCAGTTCTTC.

CDR3 nucleotides: TGTGCCACCAGCAGAGAAGGGGTGCCGAGCACAGATACGCAGTATTTT. It translates to CATSREGVPSTDTQYF. The chain recombines TRBV15 with TRBJ2-3; perhaps TRBD1 as D (5 bases). CDR3 size: 16 residues. Germline V gene sequence: CDR1 LNHNV, CDR2 YYDKDF (reference sequence). V was pared by 0 bases and J by 0 bases, with 10 bases between.

CDR3 amino acids: CASSFRGADNEQFF. The CDR3 DNA reads as TGTGCCAGCAGTTTTCGGGGGGCGGACAATGAGCAGTTCTTC. The chain is built from TRBV27 and TRBJ2-1; D might be TRBD2 (7 bases). V was trimmed by 3 bases and J by 5 bases, leaving 11 bases between them. The CDR3 is made up of 14 amino acids. Germline-derived CDR1 and CDR2 are MNHEY and SMNVEV (reference sequence).

V gene TRBV30 combines with J gene TRBJ2-3, with no clear D. The CDR3 sequence is 12 residues long. Trimming took off 5 bases at V and 2 bases at J, with 8 bases between the two ends. Germline V gene data show CDR1 as GTSNPN and CDR2 as SVGIG (reference sequence). The CDR3 reads CAWARSTDTQYF. The CDR3, as DNA: TGTGCCTGGGCCCGGTCCACAGATACGCAGTATTTT.

The J gene is TRBJ1-5, the V gene TRBV28, with TRBD1 matching 10 bases. This CDR3 has 15 amino acids. CDR1 MDHEN and CDR2 SYDVKM come from the germline V gene. The V and J ends lost 4 bases and 6 bases, in that order; junction bases with no gene match: 6. The CDR3 region is CASSSGQGVIQPQHF. The DNA of the CDR3 is TGTGCCAGCAGTTCCGGACAGGGGGTAATTCAGCCCCAGCATTTT.